The 27 T cell receptor beta chains reported below all come from one sample, sequenced in a study of shared clonotypes between healthy human individuals. Clones were read by immunoSEQ multiplex PCR, and TCRdb kept only the in-frame ones, dropping some. The sample lists over 1.5 million clones; 98% were seen once. Sequencing input: naive CD4+ T cells sorted from blood. Subset denoted: CD45RA+ positively selected. The source is a man younger than 45 in good health.

In the case of this clone: Other DNA sequences in this sample translate to the same CDR3. V is TRBV30 and J is TRBJ2-7; 8 bases fit TRBD1. The CDR3 spans 12 residues. J lost 2 bases, V lost 4 bases, and 1 base had no gene match. Per the germline V gene, CDR1 is GTSNPN and CDR2 is SVGIG (reference sequence). The CDR3 DNA reads TGTGCCTGGACAGGGGGCACCTACGAGCAGTACTTC. Its translation is CAWTGGTYEQYF. Together with reference TRBV30 and TRBJ2-7, the CDR3 gives the full variable domain: SQTIHQWPATLVQPVGSPLSLECTVEGTSNPNLYWYRQAAGRGLQLLFYSVGIGQISSEVPQNLSASRPQDRQFILSSKKLLLSDSGFYLCAWTGGTYEQYFGPGTRLTVT.

On this clone itself: In the same sample, other DNA sequences code for this CDR3. The rearrangement links TRBV5-5 to TRBJ2-1; 10 bases match TRBD2. The CDR3 runs 14 residues. Trimming cost V 4 bases and J 4 bases; bases outside gene matches: 2. Germline assignment: CDR1 SGHKS and CDR2 YYEKEE (reference sequence). CDR3 nucleotides: TGTGCCAGCAGCCGGACTAGCGGTTACAATGAGCAGTTCTTC. Residues: CASSRTSGYNEQFF.

The chain has TRBV2 and TRBJ1-5; D ambiguous. The CDR3 is 15 amino acids. Deletions cut 7 bases from V and 4 bases from J, with 17 bases between. The germline CDR1 and CDR2 sequences are SNHLY and FYNNEI. CDR3 residues: CASTIWASGNQPQHF. The CDR3 bases are TGTGCCAGCACTATTTGGGCATCGGGGAATCAGCCCCAGCATTTT.

This chain's CDR3 is CASSTQDRSTDTQYF. In nucleotides, the CDR3 is TGTGCCAGCAGCACTCAGGACCGAAGCACAGATACGCAGTATTTT. The chain combines TRBV21-1 with TRBJ2-3. TRBV21-1 is a recognized pseudogene. This CDR3 has 15 residues.

The rearrangement links TRBV5-4 to TRBJ2-7; 7 nucleotides match TRBD1. This CDR3 spans 14 amino acids. V lost 5 bases, J lost 5 bases, and 10 bases stayed unmatched. Germline V lookup: CDR1 SGHNT, CDR2 YYREEE (reference sequence). The CDR3 spells CASSPGTARDEQYF. Here the CDR3 DNA reads TGTGCCAGCAGTCCCGGGACAGCCAGAGACGAGCAGTACTTC. Together with reference TRBV5-4 and TRBJ2-7, the CDR3 gives the full variable domain: ETGVTQSPTHLIKTRGQQVTLRCSSQSGHNTVSWYQQALGQGPQFIFQYYREEENGRGNFPPRFSGLQFPNYSSELNVNALELDDSALYLCASSPGTARDEQYFGPGTRLTVT.

This clone was picked up one time. The V and J genes are TRBV9 and TRBJ1-2; 12 positions match TRBD1. The CDR3 is made up of 19 amino acids. The V gene's germline CDR1 is SGDLS and CDR2 YYNGEE. With V trimmed by 0 bases and J by 8 bases, 17 bases remained unmatched. CDR3 nucleotides: TGTGCCAGCAGCGTAGCGGGCCCGGATGGGACAGGGGGCGCCCAGGGCTACACCTTC. Its translation is CASSVAGPDGTGGAQGYTF.

CDR3 residues: CASSGGVLTDTQYF. In DNA form, the CDR3 reads TGTGCCAGCAGTGGAGGAGTGCTCACAGATACGCAGTATTTT. V is TRBV2 and J is TRBJ2-3, with no clear D. V lost 4 bases, J lost 2 bases, and 10 bases lay in between. Germline V gene sequence: CDR1 SNHLY, CDR2 FYNNEI. This CDR3 comprises 14 residues.

The V call is TRBV7-2, the J call TRBJ2-7; weak D call: TRBD1 (5 bases). CDR1 is SGHTA, CDR2 FQGNSA, per germline. V shed 3 bases and J shed 5 bases, with 11 bases lying between them. The CDR3 is 13 amino acids. The CDR3 sequence: CASSFRGHDEQYF. CDR3 nucleotides: TGTGCCAGCAGCTTTAGGGGTCATGACGAGCAGTACTTC. The whole variable domain, filled in from reference TRBV7-2 and TRBJ2-7, reads GAGVSQSPSNKVTEKGKDVELRCDPISGHTALYWYRQSLGQGLEFLIYFQGNSAPDKSGLPSDRFSAERTGGSVSTLTIQRTQQEDSAVYLCASSFRGHDEQYFGPGTRLTVT.

The V gene is TRBV5-1, the J gene TRBJ1-2; D is undetermined. The CDR3 extends over 13 amino acids. The V end lost 5 bases, the J end lost 2 bases, and 10 bases lay between the germline ends. Germline values: CDR1 SGHRS, CDR2 YFSETQ. In DNA form, the CDR3 reads TGCGCCAGCAGTTATGACGGAAACTATGGCTACACCTTC. As protein: CASSYDGNYGYTF.

A single count supports this clone. The junction differs from germline at one of its ends, possibly a read error. The chain carries TRBV6-6 and TRBJ2-1; 7 bases are a match to TRBD2. Looked up from germline, CDR1 is MNHNY and CDR2 is SVGAGI (reference sequence). The CDR3 totals 12 residues. This CDR3 is CASRLLAGEKFF. As DNA, the CDR3 is TGTGCCAGCAGATTATTAGCGGGTGAGAAGTTCTTC.

V usage is TRBV5-1 and J usage is TRBJ2-2, with 8 bases identical to TRBD1. The J segment lost 5 bases and the V segment lost 3 bases, leaving 3 bases of the junction unmatched. CDR3 length equals 14 residues. Germline lookup yields CDR1 SGHRS and CDR2 YFSETQ. The CDR3 is CASSWDRQTGELFF. In DNA, the CDR3 is TGCGCCAGCAGCTGGGACAGGCAGACCGGGGAGCTGTTTTTT.

V usage is TRBV7-9 and J usage is TRBJ2-1; D is ambiguous. Deletions cut 7 bases from V and 4 bases from J, with 17 bases between. Germline CDR1 SEHNR, CDR2 FQNEAQ (reference sequence). The CDR3 sequence is 15 residues long. The CDR3 spells CASTAPGFLYNEQFF. CDR3 bases: TGTGCCAGCACCGCCCCAGGTTTCCTATACAATGAGCAGTTCTTC.

The chain joins TRBV30 to TRBJ1-5; 9 nucleotides line up with TRBD1. With V trimmed by 3 bases and J by 3 bases, 6 bases remained unmatched. The CDR3 extends over 15 amino acids. The germline V gene encodes CDR1 GTSNPN and CDR2 SVGIG (reference sequence). Here the CDR3 reads CAWSAGDRANQPQHF. Written as DNA, the CDR3 is TGTGCCTGGAGCGCGGGGGACAGGGCCAATCAGCCCCAGCATTTT.

For this clone: Distinct nucleotide sequences in the sample also encode this CDR3. This chain uses TRBV20-1 with TRBJ1-2; no definite D call. V gave up 4 bases and J gave up 5 bases, with 5 bases separating them. CDR3 length: 10 amino acids. The germline V gene encodes CDR1 DFQATT and CDR2 SNEGSKA (reference sequence). This CDR3 is CSATYYGYTF. CDR3 bases: TGCAGTGCTACGTATTATGGCTACACCTTC.

The rearrangement joins TRBV28 to TRBJ2-7; D not certain. The V end was cut by 6 bases, the J end by 3 bases, with 12 bases between. There are 13 residues in the CDR3. The germline V gene encodes CDR1 MDHEN and CDR2 SYDVKM. The CDR3 is CASRMDVHYEQYF. The CDR3 region has the DNA TGTGCCAGCAGGATGGACGTACACTACGAGCAGTACTTC. Drawing the rest from reference TRBV28 and TRBJ2-7, the complete variable domain is DVKVTQSSRYLVKRTGEKVFLECVQDMDHENMFWYRQDPGLGLRLIYFSYDVKMKEKGDIPEGYSVSREKKERFSLILESASTNQTSMYLCASRMDVHYEQYFGPGTRLTVT.

CDR3 coding DNA: TGCGCCAGCAGCAGGTCCGGGACAGAAGCCTACGAGCAGTACTTC. Amino acids: CASSRSGTEAYEQYF. The chain combines TRBV5-1 with TRBJ2-7, with 7 bases fitting TRBD1. The germline V gene encodes CDR1 SGHRS and CDR2 YFSETQ. There are 15 residues in the CDR3. V trimming: 4 bases; J trimming: 2 bases; junction bases outside the gene matches: 9.

The CDR3 DNA is TGTGCCAGCAGCGCCGGGGCACGGTACGAGCAGTACTTC. Its protein is CASSAGARYEQYF. The V call is TRBV5-4, the J call TRBJ2-7, with D perhaps TRBD1 or TRBD2 (5 bases each). Germline values: CDR1 SGHNT, CDR2 YYREEE (reference sequence). The V end was cut by 4 bases, the J end by 4 bases, with 12 bases between. This CDR3 has 13 amino acids.

This CDR3 reads CASSLSEQFF. CDR3 in DNA: TGTGCCAGCAGTTTATCTGAGCAGTTCTTC. The V gene is TRBV28, the J gene TRBJ2-1; no clear D gene. The CDR3 is made up of 10 amino acids. CDR1 MDHEN and CDR2 SYDVKM come from the germline V gene. Trimming removed 1 base at V and 9 bases at J, with 1 base between. The full variable domain, in which reference TRBV28 and TRBJ2-1 provide the parts outside the CDR3, is DVKVTQSSRYLVKRTGEKVFLECVQDMDHENMFWYRQDPGLGLRLIYFSYDVKMKEKGDIPEGYSVSREKKERFSLILESASTNQTSMYLCASSLSEQFFGPGTRLTVL.

This clone has a single count. This CDR3 is also generated by other DNA sequences in the sample. V gene TRBV18 combines with J gene TRBJ2-3, with 11 nucleotides matching TRBD1. J gave up 3 bases and V 2 bases, and 1 base lay outside the gene matches. Germline lookup yields CDR1 KGHSH and CDR2 LQKENI. This CDR3 comprises 15 residues. The CDR3 DNA follows: TGTGCCAGCTCACCATGGGACAGGGGGACAGATACGCAGTATTTT. Protein: CASSPWDRGTDTQYF. The full variable domain, its missing parts supplied by reference TRBV18 and TRBJ2-3, is NAGVMQNPRHLVRRRGQEARLRCSPMKGHSHVYWYRQLPEEGLKFMVYLQKENIIDESGMPKERFSAEFPKEGPSILRIQQVVRGDSAAYFCASSPWDRGTDTQYFGPGTRLTVL.

The V call is TRBV5-6, the J call TRBJ2-4; TRBD2 might be the D (5 bases). V was shortened by 5 bases and J by 3 bases, with 15 bases between the two germline ends. Germline loops: CDR1 SGHDT, CDR2 YYEEEE. The CDR3 length is 15 residues. The CDR3 protein is CASSEGLGNKNIQYF. CDR3 bases: TGTGCCAGCAGTGAGGGATTGGGAAACAAAAACATTCAGTACTTC.

This chain connects TRBV7-6 to TRBJ2-1, with 9 bases lining up with TRBD2. V lost 6 bases, J lost 5 bases, and 11 bases stayed unmatched. The CDR3 runs 16 residues. From germline, CDR1 is SGHVS and CDR2 FNYEAQ. The CDR3 nucleotides are TGTGCCAGCAGTTCTCTCCTAGCGGGAAACAACAATGAGCAGTTCTTC. Residues: CASSSLLAGNNNEQFF.

This chain joins TRBV10-3 and TRBJ2-2; 9 bases align to TRBD1. The V gene end was trimmed by 10 bases and the J gene end by 3 bases; junction bases not matched to a gene: 9. The CDR3 length is 15 residues. From germline, CDR1 is ENHRY and CDR2 SYGVKD. This CDR3 reads CATLDRGWYTGELFF. CDR3 bases: TGTGCCACCCTAGACAGGGGGTGGTACACCGGGGAGCTGTTTTTT.

The V call is TRBV28, the J call TRBJ2-2; a possible D gene is TRBD2 (5 bases). Trimming stripped 7 bases from V and 2 bases from J, with 14 bases between. The CDR3 is 15 residues long. Germline-derived CDR1 and CDR2 are MDHEN and SYDVKM. The CDR3 reads CASMTTLINTGELFF. The CDR3 region has the DNA TGTGCCAGCATGACTACCCTGATTAACACCGGGGAGCTGTTTTTT.

The rearrangement uses TRBV29-1 and TRBJ2-1; 7 bases fit TRBD1. This CDR3 contains 11 residues. CDR1 and CDR2 (germline): SQVTM, ANQGSEA. The ends lost 7 bases at V and 10 bases at J; junction bases unmatched: 7. For the CDR3, the DNA is TGCAGCGCACGACAGGGCCCCGAGCAGTTCTTC. Translated: CSARQGPEQFF.

The chain carries TRBV5-6 and TRBJ2-2; D not resolved. The germline V gene encodes CDR1 SGHDT and CDR2 YYEEEE. The V and J ends lost 2 bases and 1 base respectively, with 6 bases between them. The CDR3 loop spans 14 amino acids. The CDR3 region is CASSFRGNTGELFF. Here the CDR3 DNA reads TGTGCCAGCAGCTTTCGTGGGAACACCGGGGAGCTGTTTTTT. Full variable domain (rest looked up from reference TRBV5-6 and TRBJ2-2): DAGVTQSPTHLIKTRGQQVTLRCSPKSGHDTVSWYQQALGQGPQFIFQYYEEEERQRGNFPDRFSGHQFPNYSSELNVNALLLGDSALYLCASSFRGNTGELFFGEGSRLTVL.

The chain couples TRBV2 to TRBJ1-1; possibly TRBD1 for D (6 bases). The CDR3 contains 14 residues. The V gene lost 5 bases and the J gene lost 1 base, with 11 bases spanning the gap. Looked up from germline, CDR1 is SNHLY and CDR2 is FYNNEI. The CDR3 loop is CASSLRTANTEAFF. DNA for the CDR3: TGTGCCAGCAGTCTGAGGACAGCGAACACTGAAGCTTTCTTT.

This clone was picked up one time. CDR3 DNA: TGCGCCAGCAGCTTTCTGCTAGCGGGAGGGCCCGAGGGCGAGACCCAGTACTTC. Encoded protein: CASSFLLAGGPEGETQYF. The rearrangement joins TRBV5-1 to TRBJ2-5; 12 nucleotides line up with TRBD2. The CDR3 spans 18 residues. The germline V gene has CDR1 SGHRS and CDR2 YFSETQ. After removal of 2 bases from V and 5 bases from J, the junction contained 13 bases not matched to a gene.